The sequence of this TCR beta chain was determined in a study of shared clonotypes between healthy human individuals (TCRdb year 2020). Describing the broader study: The cohort comprised two women and a few men aged 18 to 49 years. To increase sequencing depth and limit assay-specific biases, different laboratories used diverse techniques to prepare libraries and sequence TCR repertoires. For each donor, three plates each were used for CD4 naive and CD4 memory, two plates were used for CD8 naive, and one plate was used for CD8 memory. Leukapheresis yielded between about 0.9 and 9 billion PBMCs per donor. Blood TCR repertoires of roughly five healthy adults were deeply sequenced to estimate repertoire size and the extent of clonotype sharing between individuals. General conclusions and limits of the study: When a few donors were compared, the shared fraction of clonotypes was about 5% for naive CD4, 3% to 4% for naive CD8, 2.3% for memory CD4, and around 0.4% for memory CD8. Larger estimated clonotype richness was generally found for naive subsets than for memory subsets. Compared with non-shared clonotypes, clonotypes shared by all four sorted-subset donors had higher generation probabilities. Sampling was limited to blood, and TCR repertoires in tissue likely differ from TCR repertoires in blood. Based on pairwise subsampling, the degree of clonotype sharing among donors was expected to be affected by sequencing depth. Because the study included only a small number of donors, the genetic and exposure-history diversity represented was limited. Rarefaction of sorted-subset datasets indicated incomplete sequencing despite the large sequencing depth.

Details on this clone: Its recognized antigen is unknown. No much larger clone exists at a distance of one base, and base qualities are not known.

The germline V gene yields ENHRY for CDR1 and SYGVKD for CDR2. The trim is 6 bases for V and 0 bases for J, with a gap of 18 bases between the germline ends. Measured from the cysteine to the phenylalanine, the CDR3 is 17 residues long. Only the CDR3 part of the read is kept: 51 bases, read in frame from the first base. Healthy HIV-negative adults with no recently reported acute infections or vaccinations were included as donors. Only Caucasian adults living in Nashville, Tennessee, USA were represented among the donors. CD4+ T cells were enriched through magnetic negative selection, after which naive cells were positively selected on CD45RA and the remaining negative fraction served as the memory subset. After blood collection by leukapheresis, PBMCs were isolated using Ficoll-Histopaque density gradient centrifugation and then cryopreserved in the vapor phase of liquid nitrogen. Analytical flow cytometry was used to check the purity and quantity of every magnetically sorted T cell population. From each sorted fraction, genomic DNA was isolated and quantified by UV absorbance on a Nanodrop 2000c.

Using the deep immunoSEQ assay, TCR CDR3 regions were amplified from genomic DNA by multiplex PCR. Extracted genomic DNA from each cell subset was distributed evenly across all wells of several immunoSEQ 96-well plates, and each plate was treated as a replicate. For sorted subsets, 200 to 250 ng genomic DNA, equal to some 30,000 T cell genomes, was loaded into each replicate PCR. Purified libraries were quantified with a Qubit 3.0 fluorometer, sized on a Bioanalyzer 2100, and re-quantified with the KAPA Library Quantification kit. Every immunoSEQ 96-well plate was sequenced on a separate single-read 150-cycle Illumina NextSeq 550 flow cell. In the source study's methods: Because the immunoSEQ output held only junctional sequences and lacked quality scores, the filtering could not match the filtering applied to full-length reads. Sequences were annotated with PyIR, a Python wrapper for IgBLAST v1.9, and V/J genes and CDR3 were assigned using IMGT germline references. Reads were filtered out if the reads had weak V/J assignments (E-value above 1e-6), no CDR3, stop codons, out-of-frame junctions, or ambiguous translated residues. V3J clonotypes were defined by identical inferred V gene, J gene, and CDR3 amino acid sequence. The percentage overlap between two repertoires was calculated by dividing the number of shared unique clonotypes by the size of the smaller repertoire. Richness of each repertoire was evaluated using RTK rarefaction, the Chao1 estimator, and Recon v2.1 estimates of unobserved clonotypes. For all TCRbeta clonotypes obtained by the gDNA method from a handful of donors, generation probabilities were computed with OLGA. Imported from immuneACCESS, the table was reduced by TCRdb to in-frame sequences with V and J called. These copies leave out some clones; in studies compared against another copy, an unresolved V gene accounts for under half, and the cause of the remainder is not known. V, J and clone size derive from that table, while D and trimming were established from the DNA sequence. The sample includes some 2 million clones, with 90% to 95% observed a single time. The ten largest make up 0.13% of the sample.

The sample consisted of naive CD4+ T cells sorted from blood. The cell subset or site tag for this specimen amounts to: CD45RA+ positively selected. This TCR was sampled from a young man in good health. The rearranged segments are TRBV10-3 and TRBJ2-1, and the D gene may be TRBD2, 6 bases matching. The CDR3 loop reads CAISGNGDSPSYNEQFF. The DNA sequence is as follows: TGTGCCATCAGCGGAAACGGGGACTCCCCCTCCTACAATGAGCAGTTCTTC.